The 22 T cell receptor beta chains in this list originate from one sample, sequenced in a study of shared clonotypes between healthy human individuals. Libraries were prepared by immunoSEQ multiplex PCR; TCRdb keeps only in-frame clonotypes and omits some of them. The sample records roughly 520,000 clones, about 96% being singletons. Input material: naive CD4+ T cells sorted from blood. This sample's subset: CD45RA+ positively selected. These receptors all stem from a woman aged 25 to 39 in good health.

CDR3 DNA: TGTGCCACCCGACTTGGAGACTACAATGAGCAGTTCTTC. It is translated as CATRLGDYNEQFF. This chain uses TRBV10-3 with TRBJ2-1; D not certain. The germline V gene has CDR1 ENHRY and CDR2 SYGVKD. Trimming pared 10 bases from V and 3 bases from J, leaving 13 bases between. The CDR3 extends over 13 amino acids.

The rearrangement links TRBV15 to TRBJ2-5; no clear D. Between the trimmed V and J ends, which lost 1 base and 2 bases, there was a span of 14 bases. There are 16 residues in the CDR3. Germline V lookup: CDR1 LNHNV, CDR2 YYDKDF (reference sequence). CDR3 in DNA: TGTGCCACCAGCAGAGGGGGTTCGGCGGATCAAGAGACCCAGTACTTC. Its protein product is CATSRGGSADQETQYF.

The chain carries TRBV5-1 and TRBJ1-4; D is perhaps TRBD1 (5 bases). Germline lookup yields CDR1 SGHRS and CDR2 YFSETQ. The CDR3 extends over 15 amino acids. Deletions cut 0 bases from V and 5 bases from J, with 11 bases between. The CDR3 reads CASSLDRQPNEKLFF. The CDR3 DNA is TGCGCCAGCAGCTTGGACCGACAGCCGAATGAAAAACTGTTTTTT.

The V call is TRBV2, the J call TRBJ2-3, with D unclear. Deletions cut 9 bases from V and 2 bases from J, with 6 bases between. The CDR3 contains 11 residues. Germline loops: CDR1 SNHLY, CDR2 FYNNEI. The CDR3 protein is CASTLTDTQYF. The CDR3 DNA is TGTGCCAGTACCCTCACAGATACGCAGTATTTT.

The rearrangement joins TRBV30 to TRBJ2-3, with TRBD1 identical over 7 bases. The CDR3 extends over 15 amino acids. With V trimmed by 1 base and J by 4 bases, 8 bases remained unmatched. CDR1 is GTSNPN and CDR2 is SVGIG in the germline V gene (reference sequence). In DNA form, the CDR3 reads TGTGCCTGGAGTGGACAGGGAAGTGATCCAGATACGCAGTATTTT. It is translated as CAWSGQGSDPDTQYF.

This chain connects TRBV19 to TRBJ2-1; 8 bases align to TRBD1. This CDR3 has 18 amino acids. In germline, CDR1 is LNHDA, CDR2 SQIVND (reference sequence). Trimming took 1 base from V and 7 from J; bases not matched to a gene: 15. The CDR3 region has the DNA TGTGCCAGTAGTATAGTTGATCGTCGGACAGGGTTTGTAAATGAGCAGTTCTTC. This translates into CASSIVDRRTGFVNEQFF.

This clone has just one count. The V gene is TRBV7-2, the J gene TRBJ2-3; 7 bases are a match to TRBD2. The CDR3 consists of 15 residues. V was pared by 5 bases and J by 4 bases, with 9 bases of the junction left unmatched. CDR1 SGHTA and CDR2 FQGNSA come from the germline V gene. CDR3 sequence reads: CASSPRTGGPDTQYF. Here the CDR3 DNA reads TGTGCCAGCAGCCCACGGACGGGAGGCCCAGATACGCAGTATTTT.

This sequence joins TRBV19 and TRBJ2-2, with D possibly TRBD1 on 5 matching bases. The CDR3 totals 13 residues. From germline, CDR1 is LNHDA and CDR2 SQIVND (reference sequence). Trimming removed 6 bases at V and 5 bases at J, with 10 bases between. The CDR3 bases are TGTGCCAGTAGACAGGTTCCTACCGGGGAGCTGTTTTTT. Protein: CASRQVPTGELFF.

The chain links TRBV28 to TRBJ2-7, with 13 positions matching TRBD2. After removal of 2 bases from V and 7 bases from J, the junction contained 5 bases not matched to a gene. The V gene's germline CDR1 is MDHEN and CDR2 SYDVKM. This CDR3 is 15 amino acids long. CDR3 sequence (DNA): TGTGCCAGCAGTTTAGCGACTAGCGGGAGGAGGGAGCAGTACTTC. Translating it yields CASSLATSGRREQYF.

V gene TRBV11-2 combines with J gene TRBJ2-3; 12 nucleotides agree with TRBD2. Germline lookup yields CDR1 SGHAT and CDR2 FQNNGV. CDR3 size: 16 residues. The junction had 6 bases not matched to a gene; V was cut back by 7 bases and J by 1 base. The CDR3, as DNA: TGTGCCAGCACCTGGACTAGCGGGATTGGCACAGATACGCAGTATTTT. Translated, it gives CASTWTSGIGTDTQYF.

The rearrangement joins TRBV7-2 to TRBJ1-6; D possibly corresponds to TRBD1 (5 bases). Per germline, CDR1 SGHTA and CDR2 FQGNSA. The CDR3 length is 15 residues. Trimming took 1 base from V and 8 from J, leaving 12 bases between them. CDR3 sequence reads: CASSLEGLLDSPLHF. The DNA of the CDR3 is TGTGCCAGCAGCTTAGAGGGACTTTTGGATTCACCCCTCCACTTT. Complete variable domain (other parts from reference TRBV7-2 and TRBJ1-6): GAGVSQSPSNKVTEKGKDVELRCDPISGHTALYWYRQSLGQGLEFLIYFQGNSAPDKSGLPSDRFSAERTGGSVSTLTIQRTQQEDSAVYLCASSLEGLLDSPLHFGNGTRLTVT.

This sequence joins TRBV15 and TRBJ2-3; 9 bases agree with TRBD2. Germline CDR1 LNHNV, CDR2 YYDKDF (reference sequence). The length of the CDR3 is 15 residues. V lost 5 bases to trimming and J lost 0 bases; unmatched junction nucleotides: 3. The CDR3 bases are TGTGCCACCAGCCGACTAGCGGTCAGCACAGATACGCAGTATTTT. Translated: CATSRLAVSTDTQYF.

J is TRBJ2-2 and V is TRBV2, with D perhaps matching TRBD1 (5 bases). Germline V gives CDR1 SNHLY, CDR2 FYNNEI. The CDR3 runs to 13 residues. The V end was cut by 4 bases, the J end by 6 bases, with 9 bases between. CDR3: CASSVGAPGELFF. Here the CDR3 DNA reads TGTGCCAGCAGTGTAGGGGCGCCCGGGGAGCTGTTTTTT.

The rearrangement links TRBV9 to TRBJ2-3, with 9 bases that match TRBD1. The germline V gene encodes CDR1 SGDLS and CDR2 YYNGEE. The J segment lost 4 bases and the V segment lost 2 bases, leaving 2 bases of the junction unmatched. This CDR3 spans 14 amino acids. This CDR3 is CASSVDRGADTQYF. DNA for the CDR3: TGTGCCAGCAGCGTCGACAGGGGGGCAGATACGCAGTATTTT.

The chain couples TRBV27 to TRBJ2-2; 7 bases agree with TRBD1. The CDR3 loop spans 15 amino acids. Trimming at V came to 6 bases and at J to 2 bases, leaving 6 bases not matched to a gene. Germline CDR1 reads MNHEY; CDR2 reads SMNVEV (reference sequence). Here the CDR3 reads CASSRGSDNTGELFF. CDR3 coding DNA: TGTGCCAGCAGCAGGGGGAGCGATAACACCGGGGAGCTGTTTTTT.

The rearrangement links TRBV18 to TRBJ2-2; 9 bases fit TRBD1. Germline CDR1 KGHSH, CDR2 LQKENI. This CDR3 spans 20 amino acids. V was clipped by 6 bases and J by 1 base; unmatched bases: 18. CDR3 region: CASSPLQYGTGILNTGELFF. For the CDR3, the DNA is TGTGCCAGCTCCCCCCTACAGTACGGGACAGGGATATTGAACACCGGGGAGCTGTTTTTT.

The chain links TRBV29-1 to TRBJ2-7; TRBD2 matches at 11 bases. The CDR3 totals 17 residues. Germline assignment: CDR1 SQVTM and CDR2 ANQGSEA. Trimming took 0 bases from V and 6 from J; bases not matched to a gene: 13. The DNA for the CDR3 is TGCAGCGTTGAAGACGGGAATAGGGGACTAGCGGAAGGCGAGCAGTACTTC. Protein: CSVEDGNRGLAEGEQYF.

J is TRBJ2-7 and V is TRBV6-5; a possible D gene is TRBD2 (6 bases). Trimming stripped 5 bases from V and 6 bases from J, with 17 bases between. Per the germline V gene, CDR1 is MNHEY and CDR2 is SVGAGI. The CDR3 contains 14 residues. The CDR3 is CASSARDWATEQYF. CDR3 sequence (DNA): TGTGCCAGCAGTGCCCGGGACTGGGCGACCGAGCAGTACTTC.

The rearrangement links TRBV18 to TRBJ2-5, with D perhaps matching TRBD1 (6 bases). CDR3 length: 15 residues. The germline V gene encodes CDR1 KGHSH and CDR2 LQKENI. V dropped 0 bases and J dropped 2 bases, with 10 bases sitting between them. The DNA of the CDR3 is TGTGCCAGCTCACCACCGTCAGGGGCACAAGAGACCCAGTACTTC. Amino acids: CASSPPSGAQETQYF.

The chain has TRBV18 and TRBJ2-4; 10 bases align to TRBD1. Germline V gene sequence: CDR1 KGHSH, CDR2 LQKENI. This CDR3 region has 14 residues. Trimming removed 8 bases from V and 9 bases from J; junction bases left unmatched: 10. The CDR3 nucleotides are TGTGCCAGCACCGCGGACAGGGGGATAGGCATTCAGTACTTC. Translating it yields CASTADRGIGIQYF.

The V and J genes are TRBV9 and TRBJ2-3; 7 nucleotides line up with TRBD2. The junction had 5 bases not matched to a gene; V was cut back by 4 bases and J by 3 bases. The CDR3 length is 14 residues. Germline V lookup: CDR1 SGDLS, CDR2 YYNGEE. The CDR3 region has the DNA TGTGCCAGCAGCCGAACTAGCGATACAGATACGCAGTATTTT. It yields the protein CASSRTSDTDTQYF.

The chain couples TRBV15 to TRBJ1-5, with no clear D. Germline CDR1 reads LNHNV; CDR2 reads YYDKDF (reference sequence). V lost 0 bases and J 0 bases, leaving 6 bases between the germline ends. CDR3 size: 15 residues. This CDR3 reads CATSRDANSNQPQHF. CDR3 DNA: TGTGCCACCAGCAGAGACGCGAATAGCAATCAGCCCCAGCATTTT. Combining the CDR3 with reference TRBV15 and TRBJ1-5 gives the whole variable domain DAMVIQNPRYQVTQFGKPVTLSCSQTLNHNVMYWYQQKSSQAPKLLFHYYDKDFNNEADTPDNFQSRRPNTSFCFLDIRSPGLGDTAMYLCATSRDANSNQPQHFGDGTRLSIL.